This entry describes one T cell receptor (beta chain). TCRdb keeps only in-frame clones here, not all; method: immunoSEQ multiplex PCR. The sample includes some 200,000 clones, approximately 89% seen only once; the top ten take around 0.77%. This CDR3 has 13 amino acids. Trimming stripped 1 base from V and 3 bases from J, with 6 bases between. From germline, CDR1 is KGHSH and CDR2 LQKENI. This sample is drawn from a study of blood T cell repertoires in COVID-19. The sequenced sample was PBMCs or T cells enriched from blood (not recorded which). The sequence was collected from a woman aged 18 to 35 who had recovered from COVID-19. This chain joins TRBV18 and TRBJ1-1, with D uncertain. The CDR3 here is CASSPLIYTEAFF. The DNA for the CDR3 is TGTGCCAGCTCACCACTAATATACACTGAAGCTTTCTTT.